A single sample gave rise to the 3 T cell receptor beta chains below, sequenced in a study of control samples from healthy donors and cancer patients. Measured with immunoSEQ multiplex PCR; TCRdb has only the in-frame clones, and not every one. The profile shows 190,000 or so clones, 90% to 95% of them singletons. Material: blood. The receptors were gathered from a man aged 18 to 29 in good health.

This clone is a singleton in its sample. The rearrangement joins TRBV6-5 to TRBJ2-6, with D possibly matching TRBD2 (6 bases). The germline V gene encodes CDR1 MNHEY and CDR2 SVGAGI. The length of the CDR3 is 15 residues. Trimming took off 2 bases at V and 3 bases at J, with 8 bases between the two ends. CDR3 coding DNA: TGTGCCAGCAGTTACGGAGGGTTTGGGGCCAACGTCCTGACTTTC. Translated: CASSYGGFGANVLTF.

The chain combines TRBV6-6 with TRBJ1-3; no clear D. The germline gives CDR1 MNHNY, CDR2 SVGAGI (reference sequence). Trimming took 0 bases from V and 0 from J, leaving 3 bases between them. This CDR3 contains 14 residues. The CDR3 sequence is CASSYSLSGNTIYF. CDR3 in DNA: TGTGCCAGCAGTTACTCCCTCTCTGGAAACACCATATATTTT.

This chain joins TRBV29-1 and TRBJ1-1; the D gene is possibly TRBD1 (6 bases). Germline V gene sequence: CDR1 SQVTM, CDR2 ANQGSEA. The CDR3 sequence is 15 residues long. Trimming pared 7 bases from V and 0 bases from J, leaving 18 bases between. The CDR3 DNA sequence: TGCAGCGCCGAAGAGGGGGGGCGGATGAACACTGAAGCTTTCTTT. It is translated as CSAEEGGRMNTEAFF.